This T cell receptor (beta chain) is from a study of blood T cell repertoires in COVID-19. Looking at the study overall: T cells, B-cell-depleted T cells, or PBMCs provided the cDNA or gDNA that served as material.

Per the original methods: Estimation of nucleated cell counts was performed using reference gene primer amplification. Profiling relied on immunoSEQ multiplex PCR, and the TCRdb table lists in-frame clones only, not all of them. The V and J calls and clone size are taken from that table; D and trimming were inferred from the DNA. The sample lists 300,000 to 400,000 clones, roughly nine tenths occurring once. Two negative PCRs, clearance, or symptom resolution were required of recovered Cohort 3 donors. CDR1 and CDR2 (germline): SQVTM, ANQGSEA. V shed 7 bases, J shed 3 bases, and the junction held 3 bases outside the gene matches. The CDR3 spans 14 residues.

The sequenced sample was PBMCs or T cells enriched from blood (not recorded which). This TCR was recovered from a man between 60 and 70 years old who had recovered from COVID-19. This chain links TRBV29-1 with TRBJ2-1; 13 bases line up with TRBD2. The chain's CDR3 is CSARTSGSYNEQFF. CDR3 in DNA: TGCAGCGCCAGGACTAGCGGGAGCTACAATGAGCAGTTCTTC.